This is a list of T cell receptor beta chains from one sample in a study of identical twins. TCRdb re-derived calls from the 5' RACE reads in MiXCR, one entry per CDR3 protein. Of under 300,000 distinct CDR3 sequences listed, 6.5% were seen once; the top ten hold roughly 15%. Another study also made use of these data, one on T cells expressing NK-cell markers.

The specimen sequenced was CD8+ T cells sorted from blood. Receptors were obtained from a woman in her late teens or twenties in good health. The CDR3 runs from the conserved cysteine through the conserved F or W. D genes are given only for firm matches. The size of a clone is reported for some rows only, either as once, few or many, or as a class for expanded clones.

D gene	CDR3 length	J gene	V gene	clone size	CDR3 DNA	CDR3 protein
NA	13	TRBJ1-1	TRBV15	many	TGTGCCACCCGTCCGGTTCCGGGAACTGAAGCTTTCTTT	CATRPVPGTEAFF
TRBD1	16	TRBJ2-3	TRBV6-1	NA	TGTGCCAGCAGTGGAACGCCGGGACAGGGTACAGATACGCAGTATTTT	CASSGTPGQGTDTQYF
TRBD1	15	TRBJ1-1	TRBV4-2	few	TGTGCCAGCAGCCCCATAGGGGAGGGGGCGATTGAAGCTTTCTTT	CASSPIGEGAIEAFF
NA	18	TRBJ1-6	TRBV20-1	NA	TGCAGTGCTAGAGATGCGGGGAGAGTGAGCTCCTATAATTCACCCCTCCACTTT	CSARDAGRVSSYNSPLHF
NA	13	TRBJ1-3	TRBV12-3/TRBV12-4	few	TGTGCCAGCCCCGGGAGACCTGGAAACACCATATATTTT	CASPGRPGNTIYF
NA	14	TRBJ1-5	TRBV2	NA	TGTGCCAGCAGTGACAGGGAACATTTTCAGCCCCAGCATTTT	CASSDREHFQPQHF
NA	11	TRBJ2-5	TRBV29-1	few	TGCAGCCTGGGGGGATTCGGGACCCAGTACTTC	CSLGGFGTQYF
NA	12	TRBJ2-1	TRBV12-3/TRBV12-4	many	TGTGCCAGCGGGGGCGCCTACAATGAGCAGTTCTTC	CASGGAYNEQFF
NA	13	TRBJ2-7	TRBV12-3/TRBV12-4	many	TGTGCCAGTGGCCTTCACTGGGGGAGCGAGCAGTACTTC	CASGLHWGSEQYF
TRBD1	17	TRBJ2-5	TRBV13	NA	TGTGCCAGCCAGGACAGGGGCGACCAGGGTTACCAAGAGACCCAGTACTTC	CASQDRGDQGYQETQYF
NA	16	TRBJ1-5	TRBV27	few	TGTGCCAGCAGTTCGGCAGGGGTGGGTCGCAATCAGCCCCAGCATTTT	CASSSAGVGRNQPQHF
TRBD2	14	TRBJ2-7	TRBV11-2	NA	TGTACCAGCAGTACGACTAGCGGGAGATACGAGCAGTACTTC	CTSSTTSGRYEQYF
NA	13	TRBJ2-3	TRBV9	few	TGTGCCAGCAGCGTAGCTAGCGCAGATACGCAGTATTTT	CASSVASADTQYF
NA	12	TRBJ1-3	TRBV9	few	TGTGCCAGTACCGATGGTGGAAACACCATATATTTT	CASTDGGNTIYF
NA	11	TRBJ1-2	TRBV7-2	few	TGTGCCAGCAACTCTTACGTTGGCTACACCTTC	CASNSYVGYTF
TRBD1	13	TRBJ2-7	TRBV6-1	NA	TGTGCCAGCCGGTGGGGACAGGGAAACGAGCAGTACTTC	CASRWGQGNEQYF
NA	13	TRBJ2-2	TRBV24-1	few	TGTGCCACCAGCGACGGCGGGATCGGGGAGCTGTTTTTT	CATSDGGIGELFF
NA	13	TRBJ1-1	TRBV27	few	TGTGCCAGCAGTTTGAAGGGGAACACTGAAGCTTTCTTT	CASSLKGNTEAFF
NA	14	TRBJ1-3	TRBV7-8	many	TGTGCCAGCAGCTTAGCGTACACCCCGGGGACCATATATTTT	CASSLAYTPGTIYF
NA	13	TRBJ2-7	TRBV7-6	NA	TGTGCCAGCAGCTTATTGGGCAGCTACGAGCAGTACTTC	CASSLLGSYEQYF
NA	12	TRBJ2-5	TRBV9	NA	TGTGCCAGCAGCGAACATAGCGGGACCCAGTACTTC	CASSEHSGTQYF
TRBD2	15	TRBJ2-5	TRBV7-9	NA	TGTGCCAGCAGCCGGACTAGCGGGGGGTTTGAGACCCAGTACTTC	CASSRTSGGFETQYF
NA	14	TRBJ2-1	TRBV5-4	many	TGTGCCAGCAGCCCCGGGACTGGATACAATGAGCAGTTCTTC	CASSPGTGYNEQFF
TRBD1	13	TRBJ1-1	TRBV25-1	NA	TGTGCCAGCAGAATGGGGACAGGGACTGAAGCTTTCTTT	CASRMGTGTEAFF
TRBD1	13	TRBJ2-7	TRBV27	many	TGTGCCAGCAGTACCTACAGGGGGCACGAGCAGTACTTC	CASSTYRGHEQYF
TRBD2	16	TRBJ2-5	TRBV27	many	TGTGCCAGCAGTTTATTAGATAGCGGGAGGGCACAGACCCAGTACTTC	CASSLLDSGRAQTQYF
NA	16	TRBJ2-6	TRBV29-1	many	TGCAGCGTTGGGGTAATCGAGGGCTCTGGGGCCAACGTCCTGACTTTC	CSVGVIEGSGANVLTF
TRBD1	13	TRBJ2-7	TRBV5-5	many	TGTGCCAGCAGCTGGGACAGGGGCTACGAGCAGTACTTC	CASSWDRGYEQYF
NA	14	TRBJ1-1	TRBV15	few	TGTGCCACCAGCAGAGGGGAGGACGGGACTGAAGCTTTCTTT	CATSRGEDGTEAFF
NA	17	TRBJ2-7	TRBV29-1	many	TGCAGCGTTGTGGGGGCTGTAGGGAGGGGGACCCTCTACGAGCAGTACTTC	CSVVGAVGRGTLYEQYF
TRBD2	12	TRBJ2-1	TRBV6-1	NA	TGTGCCTCCTATAGCGGGAGTCAGGAGCAGTTCTTC	CASYSGSQEQFF
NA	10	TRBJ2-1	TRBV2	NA	TGTGCCAGCAGTGGTAAGGGGCAGTTCTTC	CASSGKGQFF
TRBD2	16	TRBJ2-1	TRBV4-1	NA	TGCGCCAGCAGCCTTAGCGGGACCTCATTCTACAATGAGCAGTTCTTC	CASSLSGTSFYNEQFF
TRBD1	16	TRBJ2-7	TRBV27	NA	TGTGCCAGCAGTTTAAGTGGGACAGGGATACTCTACGAGCAGTACTTC	CASSLSGTGILYEQYF
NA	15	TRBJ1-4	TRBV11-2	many	TGTGCCAGCAGCAAACGACGAACAACTAATGAAAAACTGTTTTTT	CASSKRRTTNEKLFF
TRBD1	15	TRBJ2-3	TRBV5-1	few	TGCGCCAGCAGCTCCGTTGACAGGGTTACGGATACGCAGTATTTT	CASSSVDRVTDTQYF
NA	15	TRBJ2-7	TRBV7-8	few	TGTGCCAGCAGCTTACACGCCGCTACTCTCGGCGAGCAGTACTTC	CASSLHAATLGEQYF
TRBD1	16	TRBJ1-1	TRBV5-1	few	TGCGCCAGCAGCTCTCGGGACAGGGTGGAAGGCACTGAAGCTTTCTTT	CASSSRDRVEGTEAFF
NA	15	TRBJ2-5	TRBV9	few	TGTGCCAGCAGCGTAGTAGGGGGGGAACAAGAGACCCAGTACTTC	CASSVVGGEQETQYF
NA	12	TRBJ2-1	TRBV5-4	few	TGTGCCAGCAGCTTCGGACAGCAGGAGCAGTTCTTC	CASSFGQQEQFF
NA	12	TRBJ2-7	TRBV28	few	TGTGCCAGCAGTTTGGTGTTGGACGAGCAGTACTTC	CASSLVLDEQYF
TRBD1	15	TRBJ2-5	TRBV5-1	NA	TGCGCCAGCAGAAAGGGACAGGGGACTCAAGAGACCCAGTACTTC	CASRKGQGTQETQYF
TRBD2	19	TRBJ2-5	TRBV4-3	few	TGCGCCAGCAGCCCGAGAGGGACTAGCGAACACAAATCCCAAGAGACCCAGTACTTC	CASSPRGTSEHKSQETQYF
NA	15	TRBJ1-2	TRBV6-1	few	TGTGCCAGCAGGCTAGTTAGCAGGGGAAACTATGGCTACACCTTC	CASRLVSRGNYGYTF
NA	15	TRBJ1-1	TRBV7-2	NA	TGTGCCAGCAGCTTGGATAGCCAGGGACTTCGCGAAGCTTTCTTT	CASSLDSQGLREAFF
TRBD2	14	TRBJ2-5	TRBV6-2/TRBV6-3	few	TGTGCCAGCTGGGCGGGAGGATTCGAAGAGACCCAGTACTTC	CASWAGGFEETQYF
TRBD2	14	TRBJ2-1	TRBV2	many	TGTGCCAGCAGGAGACTAGCGGGAGGCGATGAGCAGTTCTTC	CASRRLAGGDEQFF
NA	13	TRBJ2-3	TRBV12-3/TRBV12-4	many	TGTGCCAGCACCCTCATTTTGGGAGATACGCAGTATTTT	CASTLILGDTQYF
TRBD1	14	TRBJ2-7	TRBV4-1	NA	TGCGCCAGCAGCCTCCACCGGACAGGGTACGAGCAGTACTTC	CASSLHRTGYEQYF
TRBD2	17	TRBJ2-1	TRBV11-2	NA	TGTGCCAGCAGCTTAGGACTAGCGGACTACCAACGGAATGAGCAGTTCTTC	CASSLGLADYQRNEQFF
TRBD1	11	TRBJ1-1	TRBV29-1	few	TGCAGCGTGGGGACAGGGATAATGGCTTTCTTT	CSVGTGIMAFF
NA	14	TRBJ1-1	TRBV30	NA	TGTGCCTGGAGCGGGGAGATCATGAACACTGAAGCTTTCTTT	CAWSGEIMNTEAFF
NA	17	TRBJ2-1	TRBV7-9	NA	TGTGCCAGCAGCGCCCAGAGAGGTGTCAAGTATGACAATGAGCAGTTCTTC	CASSAQRGVKYDNEQFF